The clone carrying this T cell receptor (beta chain) was counted at least ten times. Its antigen is not identified. The data were taken from a study of breast tumors, draining lymph nodes, adjacent tissues. TCRdb called the multiplex PCR reads again in MiXCR, with one record for every CDR3 protein. The sample has under 75,000 distinct CDR3 sequences, roughly 57% seen once. Study-level findings and limits: Tumor repertoires ranked between lymph nodes and nontumor tissue in diversity, with V and J gene preferences. Luminal-like breast cancer showed significantly greater tumor-nontumor repertoire similarity than basal-like breast cancer did.

This CDR3 comprises 13 residues. The V gene end was trimmed by 4 bases and the J gene end by 4 bases; junction bases not matched to a gene: 5. The V gene's germline CDR1 is SQVTM and CDR2 ANQGSEA. The chain recombines TRBV29-1 with TRBJ2-5; TRBD1 matches 8 bases. Source material: breast tumor tissue. The clonotype comes from a female donor with breast cancer. Some clones in this sample may be carry-over from other donors' samples. The CDR3 DNA reads as TGCAGCGTTGGGACAGGGTGGAGAGAGACCCAGTACTTC. This sequence encodes CSVGTGWRETQYF. Supplemented by reference TRBV29-1 and TRBJ2-5, the full variable domain reads SAVISQKPSRDICQRGTSLTIQCQVDSQVTMMFWYRQQPGQSLTLIATANQGSEATYESGFVIDKFPISRPNLTFSTLTVSNMSPEDSSIYLCSVGTGWRETQYFGPGTRLLVL.